Shown below are 16 T cell receptor beta chains from a single sample sequenced in a study of blood T cell repertoires in COVID-19. Here immunoSEQ multiplex PCR was the method, and the copy in TCRdb shows in-frame clones only, minus some. The repertoire includes about 670,000 clones, 85% to 90% of them detected once, and approximately 0.25% sits in the top ten. Sequencing used peripheral blood. Every receptor here comes from a woman aged 18-29 years with acute or convalescent COVID-19.

The CDR3, as DNA: TGTGCCAGCACGGGGGAGACCAACACCGGGGAGCTGTTTTTT. Encoded protein: CASTGETNTGELFF. V gene TRBV2 combines with J gene TRBJ2-2; D is perhaps TRBD2 (6 bases). The CDR3 contains 14 residues. The V and J ends lost 7 bases and 2 bases respectively, with 11 bases between them. Per germline, CDR1 SNHLY and CDR2 FYNNEI. Drawing the rest from reference TRBV2 and TRBJ2-2, the complete variable domain is EPEVTQTPSHQVTQMGQEVILRCVPISNHLYFYWYRQILGQKVEFLVSFYNNEISEKSEIFDDQFSVERPDGSNFTLKIRSTKLEDSAMYFCASTGETNTGELFFGEGSRLTVL.

The J gene is TRBJ1-2, the V gene TRBV24-1, with D perhaps TRBD1 (6 bases). Per the germline V gene, CDR1 is KGHDR and CDR2 is SFDVKD. The ends were cut back, 3 bases at V and 8 bases at J, with 15 bases in the middle. The length of the CDR3 is 14 residues. CDR3 sequence reads: CATSDPTGVEGYTF. The CDR3 region has the DNA TGTGCCACCAGTGATCCGACAGGCGTAGAGGGCTACACCTTC.

V gene TRBV4-1 combines with J gene TRBJ2-3; TRBD2 is a possible D gene (6 bases). This CDR3 contains 14 residues. The germline CDR1 and CDR2 sequences are MGHRA and YSYEKL. The V and J ends lost 4 bases and 5 bases respectively, with 13 bases between them. The CDR3 DNA reads as TGCGCCAGCAGCCGGCCTAGCGCTGGAGATACGCAGTATTTT. Residues: CASSRPSAGDTQYF.

This clone has just one count. This chain joins TRBV5-1 and TRBJ2-1, with D tentatively TRBD2 (6 bases). V dropped 3 bases and J dropped 4 bases, with 14 bases sitting between them. The CDR3 has 15 amino acids. Germline-derived CDR1 and CDR2 are SGHRS and YFSETQ. CDR3 nucleotide sequence: TGCGCCAGCAGCTCGGAGGGGCCGGGATACAATGAGCAGTTCTTC. Amino acids: CASSSEGPGYNEQFF.

The rearrangement uses TRBV6-4 and TRBJ1-5; D gene unclear. Germline CDR1 and CDR2: MRHNA and SNTAGT. Trimming took 2 bases from V and 7 from J, leaving 12 bases between them. This CDR3 has 14 residues. The CDR3 DNA reads as TGTGCCAGCAGTGACGGTGGAGGGAACCAGCCCCAGCATTTT. Encoded protein: CASSDGGGNQPQHF.

This clone appeared a few times. The chain joins TRBV5-4 to TRBJ2-5; D perhaps matches TRBD2 (6 bases). Germline V gene sequence: CDR1 SGHNT, CDR2 YYREEE (reference sequence). V was clipped by 0 bases and J by 1 base, with 7 bases between them. The CDR3 runs 14 residues. As DNA, the CDR3 is TGTGCCAGCAGCTTGGGGACTATCCAAGAGACCCAGTACTTC. Its translation: CASSLGTIQETQYF.

The rearrangement uses TRBV11-2 and TRBJ1-6; tentative D call: TRBD1 (5 bases). V was shortened by 4 bases and J by 6 bases, with 22 bases between the two germline ends. This CDR3 has 18 amino acids. The germline CDR1 and CDR2 sequences are SGHAT and FQNNGV. CDR3 sequence reads: CASSSRREEGPGNSPLHF. DNA for the CDR3: TGTGCCAGCAGCTCCCGGAGGGAGGAGGGGCCTGGTAATTCACCCCTCCACTTT.

The chain joins TRBV27 to TRBJ2-2, with 7 bases identical to TRBD1. This CDR3 is 12 amino acids long. Germline V lookup: CDR1 MNHEY, CDR2 SMNVEV (reference sequence). The trim removed 10 bases at V and 7 bases at J, leaving 6 bases unmatched. The CDR3 spells CANRGTGGELFF. CDR3 DNA: TGTGCCAACAGGGGAACAGGCGGGGAGCTGTTTTTT.

The chain recombines TRBV19 with TRBJ2-7; TRBD2 might be the D (5 bases). Trimming shortened V by 3 bases and J by 9 bases, and 15 bases separated the two germline ends. There are 13 residues in the CDR3. Germline values: CDR1 LNHDA, CDR2 SQIVND (reference sequence). DNA for the CDR3: TGTGCCAGTAGTATCGACGAGGGTTTGGGGCAGTACTTC. This gives the protein CASSIDEGLGQYF.

The rearrangement links TRBV7-3 to TRBJ2-1; 12 positions match TRBD2. Per germline, CDR1 SGHTA and CDR2 FQGTGA. The V gene end was trimmed by 5 bases and the J gene end by 4 bases; junction bases not matched to a gene: 3. The length of the CDR3 is 15 residues. The CDR3 sequence: CASSRTSGDYNEQFF. As DNA, the CDR3 is TGTGCCAGCAGCAGGACTAGCGGGGATTACAATGAGCAGTTCTTC.

DNA for the CDR3: TGTGCCAGCAGTTTTCGACAGGGAGGCGGCTACACCTTC. The encoded protein is CASSFRQGGGYTF. This rearrangement joins TRBV7-3 to TRBJ1-2, with 7 bases matching TRBD1. The CDR3 spans 13 residues. The junction had 9 bases not matched to a gene; V was cut back by 6 bases and J by 8 bases. CDR1 and CDR2 (germline): SGHTA, FQGTGA.

V is TRBV14 and J is TRBJ1-5; a weak D match, TRBD1 (6 bases). Germline V gene data show CDR1 as SGHDN and CDR2 as FVKESK. V was trimmed by 6 bases and J by 6 bases, leaving 15 bases between them. CDR3 length: 14 amino acids. This CDR3 reads CASRMTGEGQPQHF. The CDR3 DNA follows: TGTGCCAGCAGGATGACAGGTGAAGGTCAGCCCCAGCATTTT.

V and J are TRBV7-2 and TRBJ2-7; no clear D. Trimming removed 0 bases at V and 2 bases at J, with 8 bases between. CDR3 length: 14 amino acids. Germline-derived CDR1 and CDR2 are SGHTA and FQGNSA. CDR3 bases: TGTGCCAGCAGCTTAGCGCTGAACACCTACGAGCAGTACTTC. Translated: CASSLALNTYEQYF.

On this clone: One end of the junction is discordant with germline, which a read error may explain. This chain joins TRBV19 and TRBJ1-2; 7 bases match TRBD1. The CDR3 covers 16 residues. Germline V gene sequence: CDR1 LNHDA, CDR2 SQIVND (reference sequence). Written as DNA, the CDR3 is TGTGCCAGTAGCCCACCGGACCTGGGACAGAACTTTGGCTACACCTTC. Its translation is CASSPPDLGQNFGYTF.

The gene calls are TRBV5-1 and TRBJ2-1, with 12 bases matching TRBD2. The CDR3 covers 17 residues. Per the germline V gene, CDR1 is SGHRS and CDR2 is YFSETQ. The V gene end was trimmed by 5 bases and the J gene end by 1 base; junction bases not matched to a gene: 7. CDR3 DNA: TGCGCCAGCAGGTCGCTAGCGGGGGGGCCATCCTACAATGAGCAGTTCTTC. It yields the protein CASRSLAGGPSYNEQFF.

The V gene is TRBV5-1, the J gene TRBJ1-2, with a weak D call TRBD1 (5 bases). CDR1 is SGHRS and CDR2 is YFSETQ in the germline V gene. Trimming shortened V by 4 bases and J by 4 bases, and 14 bases separated the two germline ends. CDR3 length equals 14 residues. The CDR3 sequence is CASSVDGTSYGYTF. CDR3 in DNA: TGCGCCAGCAGCGTGGACGGGACTTCCTATGGCTACACCTTC.